These 3 T cell receptor beta chains share one sample of origin, sequenced in a study of T cells in Graves' hyperthyroidism and ophthalmopathy. Regions amplified from RNA transcripts were the TCR beta CDR3 regions. Primed by the HTBI set, a first-round RT-PCR was run on the TCR CDR3. TCRdb redid the calling of the multiplex PCR reads with MiXCR, one entry per CDR3 protein. The table includes 300,000 to 450,000 distinct CDR3 sequences, about 14% detected once. Specimen: blood. These receptors originate from a woman younger than 45 with Graves' ophthalmopathy.

This clonotype was counted a few times. The chain links TRBV2 to TRBJ2-7, with D perhaps TRBD1 (5 bases). This CDR3 comprises 13 residues. Germline V gene lookup returns CDR1 SNHLY and CDR2 FYNNEI. Trimming pared 5 bases from V and 2 bases from J, leaving 10 bases between. CDR3 region: CASSRQLTYEQYF. The CDR3 DNA reads TGTGCCAGCAGTAGACAGCTAACCTACGAGCAGTACTTC.

This clonotype was detected a few times. V gene TRBV11-3 combines with J gene TRBJ1-3; no reliable D call. Trimming shortened V by 2 bases and J by 0 bases, and 8 bases separated the two germline ends. Germline CDR1 and CDR2: SGHNT and YENEEA. The CDR3 spans 15 residues. This CDR3 is CASSLNVLSGNTIYF. DNA for the CDR3: TGTGCCAGCAGCTTAAACGTACTCTCTGGAAACACCATATATTTT.

The rearrangement links TRBV7-8 to TRBJ2-4, with 9 bases matching TRBD1. The V segment lost 3 bases and the J segment 3 bases; nucleotides outside the gene matches: 0. Germline V gene sequence: CDR1 SGHVS, CDR2 FQNEAQ. This CDR3 comprises 14 residues. The CDR3 DNA reads as TGTGCCAGCAGCTTGGGACAGGGCAAAAACATTCAGTACTTC. Protein product: CASSLGQGKNIQYF.